This TCR beta chain was sequenced during a study of T cell responses to AZD1222 COVID-19 vaccine. Clones were read by immunoSEQ multiplex PCR, and TCRdb kept only the in-frame ones, dropping some. The table lists fewer than 7,000 clones, about 90% of them singletons. A word on this clone: The target antigen is unknown.

This CDR3 is built from 16 residues. The V gene's germline CDR1 is KGHSH and CDR2 LQKENI. J was trimmed by 2 bases and V by 3 bases; bases with no gene match: 5. Findings and caveats of the study: Across spike, vaccine-associated CD4 TCRs were found, dominant at 160-218 and 743-854. No day 14 peak samples; only post-peak repertoires were characterized.

This receptor was taken from an adult who received the AZD1222 COVID-19 vaccine. Source: peripheral blood, taken 28 days after the second AZD1222 dose. This sequence joins TRBV18 and TRBJ2-1; 9 positions agree with TRBD2. The CDR3 loop reads CASSPVAGAPYNEQFF. DNA of the CDR3: TGTGCCAGCTCACCGGTAGCGGGAGCCCCCTACAATGAGCAGTTCTTC.